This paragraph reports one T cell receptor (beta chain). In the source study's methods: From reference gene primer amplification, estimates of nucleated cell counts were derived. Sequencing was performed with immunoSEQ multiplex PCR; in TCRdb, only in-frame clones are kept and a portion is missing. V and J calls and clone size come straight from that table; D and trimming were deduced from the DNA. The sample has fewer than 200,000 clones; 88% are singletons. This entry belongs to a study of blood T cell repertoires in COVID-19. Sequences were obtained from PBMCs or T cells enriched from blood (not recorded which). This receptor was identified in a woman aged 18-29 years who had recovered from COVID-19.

This CDR3 is CASSQDLFVGGQYEQYF. The CDR3 nucleotides are TGTGCCAGCAGCCAAGATCTCTTTGTGGGAGGGCAGTACGAGCAGTACTTC. V gene TRBV4-2 combines with J gene TRBJ2-7, with 7 bases identical to TRBD2. Germline V gene lookup returns CDR1 LGHNA and CDR2 YNFKEQ. CDR3 length equals 17 residues. The trim removed 0 bases at V and 4 bases at J, leaving 12 bases unmatched.